This passage covers 2 T cell receptor beta chains from one sample sequenced in a study of identifying expanded T cells in peripheral blood. Profiled with immunoSEQ multiplex PCR; TCRdb holds only in-frame clones, not every one. The sample consists of about 74,000 clones, approximately 84% of them appearing once. The sample taken for sequencing was blood. The receptors were sampled from a person aged 18-69 years in good health.

This rearrangement joins TRBV14 to TRBJ2-7, with 8 bases matching TRBD1. Trimming at V came to 3 bases and at J to 7 bases, leaving 8 bases not matched to a gene. Germline V lookup: CDR1 SGHDN, CDR2 FVKESK. This CDR3 spans 14 amino acids. DNA of the CDR3: TGTGCCAGCAGCCACGAGAGGACAGGGAGGGAGCAGTACTTC. Its translation: CASSHERTGREQYF.

The chain joins TRBV11-2 to TRBJ2-2, with TRBD1 identical over 10 bases. The junction had 3 bases not matched to a gene; V was cut back by 5 bases and J by 6 bases. The CDR3 spans 14 residues. Germline V gene data show CDR1 as SGHAT and CDR2 as FQNNGV. The CDR3 nucleotides are TGTGCCAGCAGCCAGGACAGGGGGTCCGGGGAGCTGTTTTTT. It encodes CASSQDRGSGELFF.